This TCR beta chain was obtained from a study of blood T cell repertoires in COVID-19. Study overall: The study drew acute and convalescent COVID-19 samples from the United States, Italy and Spain. T cells, B-cell-depleted T cells, or PBMCs provided the cDNA or gDNA that served as material.

In the original analysis: Estimation of nucleated cell counts relied on the amplification of reference gene primers. Sequencing was performed with immunoSEQ multiplex PCR; in TCRdb, only in-frame clones are kept and a portion is missing. V, J and clone size are those of that table, while D and trimming were read from the DNA. The table shows about 370,000 clones, with around 91% occurring only once. The CDR3 runs to 14 residues. J lost 5 bases, V lost 4 bases, and 4 bases had no gene match. Germline V gene data show CDR1 as MGHDK and CDR2 as SYGVNS. V is TRBV25-1 and J is TRBJ1-5, with 8 positions matching TRBD1. The source material was peripheral blood. This clonotype was obtained from a young man with active or convalescent COVID-19. CDR3 in amino acids: CASSVTGGHQPQHF. CDR3 DNA: TGTGCCAGCAGTGTAACAGGGGGACATCAGCCCCAGCATTTT.